This TCR gamma chain was retrieved from a study of γδ T cells in repeated Plasmodium falciparum infection. This clone was counted many times. The protein given by TCRdb reflects a much larger clone and differs at residue 3 from this DNA's translation, likely from a read error; the protein shown is the DNA's translation. The CDR3 has 14 residues. Per the germline V gene, CDR1 is EGSTGY and CDR2 is YDSYTSSV. TCRdb called clones from the multiplex PCR reads again using CATT. Here the sample spans tens of thousands of gamma-chain clones, about 2.9% being singletons. Bulk repertoires came from Vgamma9/Vdelta2+ or Vdelta2-negative gammadelta T cells flow-sorted from PBMC.

The source material was gamma-delta T cells from blood. The rearrangement joins TRGV4 to TRGJ1 or TRGJ2. The sequence was obtained from a pool of human donors (malaria-infected and uninfected, not separated). CDR3: CAIWDGPRRYKKLF. The CDR3 DNA reads as TGCGCCATCTGGGATGGGCCTCGTCGTTATAAGAAACTCTTT.